A selection of T cell receptor beta chains follows, all from one sample in a study of blood T cell repertoires in COVID-19. TCRdb's table, derived via immunoSEQ multiplex PCR, lists solely in-frame clones and lacks some. The repertoire holds approximately 300,000 clones, with around 90% as singletons. Specimen: peripheral blood. The receptors stem from a woman aged 25 to 39 with COVID-19, enrolled during active disease. The CDR3 runs from the conserved cysteine through the conserved F or W. A D gene is named only where the DNA matches it firmly. Expanded clones are given a class, and other clones once, few, many or no size at all.

J gene: TRBJ2-7; clone size: NA; D gene: NA; V gene: TRBV3-1/TRBV3-2; CDR3 protein: CASSPMPLGAGQYF; CDR3 DNA: TGTGCCAGCAGCCCAATGCCCCTTGGAGCCGGGCAGTACTTC
J gene: TRBJ2-2; clone size: NA; D gene: TRBD2; V gene: TRBV5-1; CDR3 protein: CASSWGSGGTGELFF; CDR3 DNA: TGCGCCAGCAGCTGGGGGAGCGGGGGCACCGGGGAGCTGTTTTTT
J gene: TRBJ1-1; clone size: once; D gene: NA; V gene: TRBV29-1; CDR3 protein: CSVLGENTEAFF; CDR3 DNA: TGCAGCGTACTAGGAGAGAACACTGAAGCTTTCTTT
J gene: TRBJ1-4; clone size: NA; D gene: NA; V gene: TRBV5-5; CDR3 protein: CASRRDGGNEKLFF; CDR3 DNA: TGTGCCAGCAGGAGGGACGGGGGGAATGAAAAACTGTTTTTT
J gene: TRBJ2-6; clone size: once; D gene: TRBD1; V gene: TRBV28; CDR3 protein: CASSSDRGPGGANVLTF; CDR3 DNA: TGTGCCAGCAGTTCTGACAGGGGGCCTGGTGGGGCCAACGTCCTGACTTTC
J gene: TRBJ2-7; clone size: NA; D gene: NA; V gene: TRBV7-3; CDR3 protein: CASSPGTLNYEQYF; CDR3 DNA: TGTGCCAGCTCCCCCGGGACACTTAACTACGAGCAGTACTTC
J gene: TRBJ2-1; clone size: NA; D gene: NA; V gene: TRBV9; CDR3 protein: CASSVSGYLSYNEQFF; CDR3 DNA: TGTGCCAGCAGCGTGAGCGGGTACCTCTCCTACAATGAGCAGTTCTTC
J gene: TRBJ2-5; clone size: NA; D gene: TRBD2; V gene: TRBV27; CDR3 protein: CASGSTSGSETQYF; CDR3 DNA: TGTGCCAGCGGCTCAACTAGCGGGAGCGAGACCCAGTACTTC
J gene: TRBJ1-2; clone size: NA; D gene: NA; V gene: TRBV28; CDR3 protein: CASSSGDRYGYTF; CDR3 DNA: TGTGCCAGCAGTTCCGGGGATCGGTATGGCTACACCTTC
J gene: TRBJ2-2; clone size: NA; D gene: TRBD2; V gene: TRBV4-1; CDR3 protein: CASSQLLAGTNTGELFF; CDR3 DNA: TGCGCCAGCAGCCAACTCCTAGCGGGGACGAACACCGGGGAGCTGTTTTTT
J gene: TRBJ1-5; clone size: NA; D gene: TRBD1; V gene: TRBV19; CDR3 protein: CASNGDRDRSQPQHF; CDR3 DNA: TGTGCCAGTAATGGCGACCGGGACAGATCACAGCCCCAGCATTTT
J gene: TRBJ2-3; clone size: NA; D gene: NA; V gene: TRBV10-2; CDR3 protein: CASMATDTQYF; CDR3 DNA: TGCGCCAGCATGGCCACAGATACGCAGTATTTT
J gene: TRBJ2-4; clone size: once; D gene: NA; V gene: TRBV13; CDR3 protein: CASSWNRQQGENIQYF; CDR3 DNA: TGTGCCAGCAGCTGGAATCGGCAACAAGGGGAAAACATTCAGTACTTC
J gene: TRBJ1-5; clone size: NA; D gene: NA; V gene: TRBV28; CDR3 protein: CASSLTGSQPQHF; CDR3 DNA: TGTGCCAGCAGTCTCACAGGGAGTCAGCCCCAGCATTTT
J gene: TRBJ2-5; clone size: NA; D gene: NA; V gene: TRBV7-9; CDR3 protein: CASSLDLGAVETQYF; CDR3 DNA: TGTGCCAGCAGCTTAGATCTGGGGGCGGTTGAGACCCAGTACTTC
J gene: TRBJ2-7; clone size: NA; D gene: NA; V gene: TRBV6-5; CDR3 protein: CASTRLGEQYF; CDR3 DNA: TGTGCCAGCACCAGACTTGGCGAGCAGTACTTC
J gene: TRBJ2-5; clone size: NA; D gene: NA; V gene: TRBV4-2; CDR3 protein: CASSQDLLGGARLETQYF; CDR3 DNA: TGTGCCAGCAGCCAAGACCTACTGGGGGGGGCGCGGTTGGAGACCCAGTACTTC
J gene: TRBJ1-1; clone size: NA; D gene: NA; V gene: TRBV30; CDR3 protein: CAWSVAGNTEAFF; CDR3 DNA: TGTGCCTGGAGTGTGGCAGGGAACACTGAAGCTTTCTTT
J gene: TRBJ2-2; clone size: NA; D gene: TRBD1; V gene: TRBV7-9; CDR3 protein: CASSPPGQGTPNTGELFF; CDR3 DNA: TGTGCCAGCAGCCCACCGGGACAGGGGACCCCGAACACCGGGGAGCTGTTTTTT
J gene: TRBJ1-4; clone size: NA; D gene: NA; V gene: TRBV28; CDR3 protein: CASSLPGSNEKLFF; CDR3 DNA: TGTGCCAGCAGTTTGCCCGGGTCGAATGAAAAACTGTTTTTT
J gene: TRBJ1-1; clone size: NA; D gene: NA; V gene: TRBV7-6; CDR3 protein: CASSLVTPGVLNTEAFF; CDR3 DNA: TGTGCCAGCAGCTTAGTAACGCCAGGGGTCCTGAACACTGAAGCTTTCTTT
J gene: TRBJ2-6; clone size: NA; D gene: NA; V gene: TRBV2; CDR3 protein: CASSERVSGANVLTF; CDR3 DNA: TGTGCCAGCAGTGAGCGAGTCTCTGGGGCCAACGTCCTGACTTTC
J gene: TRBJ1-5; clone size: NA; D gene: NA; V gene: TRBV2; CDR3 protein: CASSPRGTGGGPQHF; CDR3 DNA: TGTGCCAGCAGTCCCCGGGGTACGGGTGGAGGACCCCAGCATTTT
J gene: TRBJ1-2; clone size: NA; D gene: NA; V gene: TRBV28; CDR3 protein: CASSQARRYTF; CDR3 DNA: TGTGCCAGCAGTCAAGCCCGGAGGTACACCTTC
J gene: TRBJ2-1; clone size: once; D gene: NA; V gene: TRBV19; CDR3 protein: CASSPPGLRYNEQFF; CDR3 DNA: TGTGCCAGTAGTCCCCCCGGACTACGCTACAATGAGCAGTTCTTC
J gene: TRBJ2-7; clone size: NA; D gene: NA; V gene: TRBV11-2; CDR3 protein: CASSSRGGDYEQYF; CDR3 DNA: TGTGCCAGCAGCTCGAGAGGGGGGGACTACGAGCAGTACTTC
J gene: TRBJ2-5; clone size: NA; D gene: NA; V gene: TRBV15; CDR3 protein: CATSRGGQETQYF; CDR3 DNA: TGTGCCACCAGCAGAGGAGGCCAAGAGACCCAGTACTTC
J gene: TRBJ2-5; clone size: NA; D gene: NA; V gene: TRBV19; CDR3 protein: CASSSRDNQETQYF; CDR3 DNA: TGTGCCAGTAGTTCCCGGGACAACCAAGAGACCCAGTACTTC
J gene: TRBJ2-7; clone size: NA; D gene: TRBD2; V gene: TRBV9; CDR3 protein: CASSVAPSGRAYEQYF; CDR3 DNA: TGTGCCAGCAGCGTAGCGCCTAGCGGGAGGGCTTACGAGCAGTACTTC
J gene: TRBJ2-2; clone size: NA; D gene: TRBD1; V gene: TRBV5-5; CDR3 protein: CASSDKGDRNTGELFF; CDR3 DNA: TGTGCCAGCAGCGACAAGGGGGACAGGAACACCGGGGAGCTGTTTTTT
J gene: TRBJ1-6; clone size: NA; D gene: TRBD1; V gene: TRBV27; CDR3 protein: CASNPRDRIDSPLHF; CDR3 DNA: TGTGCCAGCAACCCCCGGGACAGAATAGATTCACCCCTCCACTTT
J gene: TRBJ1-1; clone size: few; D gene: NA; V gene: TRBV5-1; CDR3 protein: CASSRRDMNTEAFF; CDR3 DNA: TGCGCCAGCAGCCGACGAGACATGAACACTGAAGCTTTCTTT
J gene: TRBJ2-3; clone size: NA; D gene: NA; V gene: TRBV28; CDR3 protein: CASSSQGRSTYTQYF; CDR3 DNA: TGTGCCAGCAGTTCCCAGGGGCGAAGCACCTATACGCAGTATTTT
J gene: TRBJ2-1; clone size: NA; D gene: NA; V gene: TRBV3-1/TRBV3-2; CDR3 protein: CASSQDSGVSYNEQFF; CDR3 DNA: TGTGCCAGCAGCCAAGACTCGGGGGTCTCCTACAATGAGCAGTTCTTC
J gene: TRBJ1-2; clone size: NA; D gene: NA; V gene: TRBV5-1; CDR3 protein: CASSRVGEDWNTF; CDR3 DNA: TGCGCCAGCAGCCGTGTTGGAGAGGATTGGAACACCTTC
J gene: TRBJ2-5; clone size: NA; D gene: TRBD1; V gene: TRBV7-6; CDR3 protein: CASSLGTGGLQETQYF; CDR3 DNA: TGTGCCAGCAGCTTAGGGACAGGGGGCCTCCAAGAGACCCAGTACTTC
J gene: TRBJ2-3; clone size: NA; D gene: NA; V gene: TRBV5-4; CDR3 protein: CASSPWTADTQYF; CDR3 DNA: TGTGCCAGCAGCCCATGGACAGCAGATACGCAGTATTTT
J gene: TRBJ2-3; clone size: NA; D gene: NA; V gene: TRBV5-6; CDR3 protein: CASSLRQTDTQYF; CDR3 DNA: TGTGCCAGCAGCTTAAGACAGACAGATACGCAGTATTTT
J gene: TRBJ2-3; clone size: few; D gene: NA; V gene: TRBV6-5; CDR3 protein: CASGPLTDTQYF; CDR3 DNA: TGTGCCAGCGGGCCCCTAACAGATACGCAGTATTTT
J gene: TRBJ2-1; clone size: NA; D gene: NA; V gene: TRBV5-1; CDR3 protein: CASSPRGFDNEQFF; CDR3 DNA: TGCGCCAGCAGCCCTAGGGGGTTCGACAATGAGCAGTTCTTC
J gene: TRBJ2-7; clone size: NA; D gene: TRBD2; V gene: TRBV5-1; CDR3 protein: CASSVAGGVEQYF; CDR3 DNA: TGCGCCAGCAGCGTAGCGGGAGGGGTCGAGCAGTACTTC
J gene: TRBJ2-3; clone size: NA; D gene: TRBD2; V gene: TRBV4-1; CDR3 protein: CASSQGLAVTDTQYF; CDR3 DNA: TGCGCCAGCAGCCAAGGACTAGCTGTCACAGATACGCAGTATTTT
J gene: TRBJ2-1; clone size: NA; D gene: NA; V gene: TRBV28; CDR3 protein: CASSAGNEQFF; CDR3 DNA: TGTGCCAGCAGTGCGGGCAATGAGCAGTTCTTC
J gene: TRBJ2-5; clone size: NA; D gene: NA; V gene: TRBV7-3; CDR3 protein: CASSLGPVETQYF; CDR3 DNA: TGTGCCAGCAGCTTAGGGCCGGTCGAGACCCAGTACTTC
J gene: TRBJ2-1; clone size: NA; D gene: NA; V gene: TRBV11-2; CDR3 protein: CASTERGYNEQFF; CDR3 DNA: TGTGCCAGCACCGAGAGAGGCTACAATGAGCAGTTCTTC
J gene: TRBJ2-1; clone size: NA; D gene: NA; V gene: TRBV19; CDR3 protein: CASSMSSGETYNEQFF; CDR3 DNA: TGTGCCAGTAGTATGTCTTCAGGGGAAACCTACAATGAGCAGTTCTTC
J gene: TRBJ1-2; clone size: NA; D gene: NA; V gene: TRBV7-9; CDR3 protein: CASSGGRPNNYGYTF; CDR3 DNA: TGTGCCAGCAGCGGGGGCCGGCCCAATAACTATGGCTACACCTTC
J gene: TRBJ1-3; clone size: NA; D gene: NA; V gene: TRBV28; CDR3 protein: CASSGQQLGNTIYF; CDR3 DNA: TGTGCCAGCAGTGGACAGCAACTTGGAAACACCATATATTTT
J gene: TRBJ1-2; clone size: NA; D gene: NA; V gene: TRBV12-5; CDR3 protein: CASGKQGTYGYTF; CDR3 DNA: TGTGCTAGTGGCAAACAGGGTACCTATGGCTACACCTTC
J gene: TRBJ2-5; clone size: NA; D gene: NA; V gene: TRBV2; CDR3 protein: CASNRNGQETQYF; CDR3 DNA: TGTGCCAGCAATCGTAACGGGCAAGAGACCCAGTACTTC
J gene: TRBJ2-3; clone size: NA; D gene: TRBD2; V gene: TRBV2; CDR3 protein: CASSVLAGRTDTQYF; CDR3 DNA: TGTGCCAGCAGTGTACTAGCGGGGCGCACAGATACGCAGTATTTT